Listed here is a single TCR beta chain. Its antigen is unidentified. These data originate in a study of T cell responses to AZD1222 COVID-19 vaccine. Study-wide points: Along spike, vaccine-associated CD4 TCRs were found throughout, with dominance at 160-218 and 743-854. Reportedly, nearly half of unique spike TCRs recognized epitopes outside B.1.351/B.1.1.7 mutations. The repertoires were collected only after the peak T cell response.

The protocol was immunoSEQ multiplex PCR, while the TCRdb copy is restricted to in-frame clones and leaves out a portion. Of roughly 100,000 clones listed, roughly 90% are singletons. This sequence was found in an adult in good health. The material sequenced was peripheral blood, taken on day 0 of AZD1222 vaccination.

CDR3 bases: TGCGCCAGCAGCTTGGATGGACGGGAGGAGACTGAAGCTTTCTTT. Translated: CASSLDGREETEAFF. The genes are TRBV5-1 and TRBJ1-1; no definite D call. With 0 bases removed from V and 5 bases from J, the gap between germline ends came to 14 bases. The CDR3 has 15 residues. From germline, CDR1 is SGHRS and CDR2 YFSETQ.